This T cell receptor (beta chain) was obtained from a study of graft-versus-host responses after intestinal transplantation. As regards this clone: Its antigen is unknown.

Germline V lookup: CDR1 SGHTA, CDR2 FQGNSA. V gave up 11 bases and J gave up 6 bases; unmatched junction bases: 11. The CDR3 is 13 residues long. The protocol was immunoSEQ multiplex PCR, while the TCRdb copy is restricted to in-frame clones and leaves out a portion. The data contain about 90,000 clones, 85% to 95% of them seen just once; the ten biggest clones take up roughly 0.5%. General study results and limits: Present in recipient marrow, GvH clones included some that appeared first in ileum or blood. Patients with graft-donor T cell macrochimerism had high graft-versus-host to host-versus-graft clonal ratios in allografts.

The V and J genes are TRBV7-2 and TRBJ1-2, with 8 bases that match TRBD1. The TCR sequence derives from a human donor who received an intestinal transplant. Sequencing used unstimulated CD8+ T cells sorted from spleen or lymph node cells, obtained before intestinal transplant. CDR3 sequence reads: CAGQPTGADGYTF. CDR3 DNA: TGTGCCGGCCAACCGACAGGGGCCGATGGCTACACCTTC.